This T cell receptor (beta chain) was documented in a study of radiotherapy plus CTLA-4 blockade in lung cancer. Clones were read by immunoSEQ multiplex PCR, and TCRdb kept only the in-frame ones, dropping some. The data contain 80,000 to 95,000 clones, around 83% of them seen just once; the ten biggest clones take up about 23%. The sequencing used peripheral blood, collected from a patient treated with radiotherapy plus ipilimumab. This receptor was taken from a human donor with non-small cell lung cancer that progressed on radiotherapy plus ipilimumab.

This CDR3 is CASSVDRLRGADTQYF. In DNA, the CDR3 is TGTGCCAGCAGCGTAGATAGGCTCCGAGGCGCAGATACGCAGTATTTT. The V gene is TRBV9, the J gene TRBJ2-3, with no clear D. CDR1 is SGDLS and CDR2 is YYNGEE in the germline V gene. There are 16 residues in the CDR3. The V end lost 0 bases, the J end lost 4 bases, and 15 bases lay between the germline ends. Full variable domain (rest looked up from reference TRBV9 and TRBJ2-3): DSGVTQTPKHLITATGQRVTLRCSPRSGDLSVYWYQQSLDQGLQFLIQYYNGEERAKGNILERFSAQQFPDLHSELNLSSLELGDSALYFCASSVDRLRGADTQYFGPGTRLTVL.